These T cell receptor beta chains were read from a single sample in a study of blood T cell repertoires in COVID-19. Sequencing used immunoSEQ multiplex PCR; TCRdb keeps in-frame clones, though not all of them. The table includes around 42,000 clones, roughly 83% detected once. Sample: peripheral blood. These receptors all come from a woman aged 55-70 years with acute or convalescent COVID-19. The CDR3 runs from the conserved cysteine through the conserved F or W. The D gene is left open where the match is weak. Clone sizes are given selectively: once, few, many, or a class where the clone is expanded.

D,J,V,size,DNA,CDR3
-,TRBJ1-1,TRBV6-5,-,TGTGCCAGCAGCGACCCGGGAGGGTTTGGAGAAGCTTTCTTT,CASSDPGGFGEAFF
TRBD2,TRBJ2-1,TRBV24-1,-,TGTGCCACCAGTGACCGGACTAGCGGTATTAAGGATGAGCAGTTCTTC,CATSDRTSGIKDEQFF
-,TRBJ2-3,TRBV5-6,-,TGTGCCAGCAGCTCCCCGGGGGGCGGGAGCACAGATACGCAGTATTTT,CASSSPGGGSTDTQYF
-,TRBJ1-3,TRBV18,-,TGTGCCAGCTCTAAGACAGCCGCCGGTCCAATGAACACCATATATTTT,CASSKTAAGPMNTIYF
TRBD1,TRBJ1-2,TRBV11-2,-,TGTGCCAGCAGCTTAGATAACAGGGGGGGAAACTATGGCTACACCTTC,CASSLDNRGGNYGYTF
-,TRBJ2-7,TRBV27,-,TGTGCCAGCAGGAATAAGGTCGGGTACGAGCAGTACTTC,CASRNKVGYEQYF
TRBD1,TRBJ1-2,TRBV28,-,TGTGCCAGCAGTCTCCGGACAGGGAATGGCTACACCTTC,CASSLRTGNGYTF
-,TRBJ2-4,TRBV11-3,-,TGTGCCAGCAGCTTAGATACGGGGAACATTCAGTACTTC,CASSLDTGNIQYF
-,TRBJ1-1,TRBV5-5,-,TGTGCCAGCAGCTTGGGGGCAGGGATCATGAACACTGAAGCTTTCTTT,CASSLGAGIMNTEAFF
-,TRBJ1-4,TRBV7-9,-,TGTGCCAGCAGCTTAGCGTTAACAGGGAATGGAAAACTGTTTTTT,CASSLALTGNGKLFF
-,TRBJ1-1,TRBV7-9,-,TGTGCCAGCAGCTTAGAAGGCAGAGGGAACACTGAAGCTTTCTTT,CASSLEGRGNTEAFF
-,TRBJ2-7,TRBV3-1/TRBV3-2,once,TGTGCCAGCAGCCAAGTCTATGGCCAGGGACTCTCCTACGAGCAGTACTTC,CASSQVYGQGLSYEQYF
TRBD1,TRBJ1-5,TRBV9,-,TGTGCCAGCAACCTCAGGGGGAGCAATCAGCCCCAGCATTTT,CASNLRGSNQPQHF
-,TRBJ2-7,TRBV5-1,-,TGCGCCAGCAGCTTGGAGTACGGTCCTTACGAGCAGTACTTC,CASSLEYGPYEQYF
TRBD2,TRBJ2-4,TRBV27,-,TGTGCCAGTCGGACTAGCGGATTAGCCAAAAACATTCAGTACTTC,CASRTSGLAKNIQYF
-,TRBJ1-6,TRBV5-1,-,TGCGCCAGCAGCCTAAGCTCCTATAATTCACCCCTCCACTTT,CASSLSSYNSPLHF
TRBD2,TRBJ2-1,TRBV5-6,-,TGTGCCAGCAGCTTAACTTTATCGGGACTAGCGTCTTACAATGAGCAGTTCTTC,CASSLTLSGLASYNEQFF
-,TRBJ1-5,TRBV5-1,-,TGCGCCAGCAGCTCCCCTAGCCCACAGGGAAGGGGGGGGAAAGATCAGCCCCAGCATTTT,CASSSPSPQGRGGKDQPQHF
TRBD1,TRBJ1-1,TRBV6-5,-,TGTGCCAGCGGGACAGTGAACACTGAAGCTTTCTTT,CASGTVNTEAFF
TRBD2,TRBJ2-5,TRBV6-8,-,TGTGCCAGCAGTTACCTAACAGGGGGAGGGACTAGCGGGAGTTTCGATGAGACCCAGTACTTC,CASSYLTGGGTSGSFDETQYF
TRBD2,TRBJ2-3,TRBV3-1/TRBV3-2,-,TGTGCCAGCAGCCAAGTTGGAGCGGGAGGACTTGATACGCAGTATTTT,CASSQVGAGGLDTQYF
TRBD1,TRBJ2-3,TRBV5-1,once,TGCGCCAGCAGCGGGCGGACAGGGACCACAGATACGCAGTATTTT,CASSGRTGTTDTQYF
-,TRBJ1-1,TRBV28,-,TGTGCCAGCAGTTTAGGGCAGGGGGAAGCTTTCTTT,CASSLGQGEAFF
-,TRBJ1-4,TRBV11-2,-,TGTGCCAGCAGCTTAGCCCGGGGTTTCAATGAAAAACTGTTTTTT,CASSLARGFNEKLFF
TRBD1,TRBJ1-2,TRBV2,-,TGTGCCAGTTCGGGACAGAGTAACTATGGCTACACCTTC,CASSGQSNYGYTF
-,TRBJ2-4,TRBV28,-,TGTGCCAGCAGTTTCGGAGTAAGCGACATTCAGTACTTC,CASSFGVSDIQYF
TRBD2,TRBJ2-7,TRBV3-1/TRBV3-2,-,TGTGCCAGCAGCCAATTATATCGGGGGGGCTACGAGCAGTACTTC,CASSQLYRGGYEQYF
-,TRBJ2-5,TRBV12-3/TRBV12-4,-,TGTGCCAGCAGTCTAGTTCGTCAAGAGACCCAGTACTTC,CASSLVRQETQYF
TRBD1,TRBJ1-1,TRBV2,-,TGTGCCAGCAGTGAAGTTTGGGGGACAGTACCGAACACTGAAGCTTTCTTT,CASSEVWGTVPNTEAFF
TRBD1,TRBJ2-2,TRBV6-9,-,TGTGCCAGCAGTTATTCCGCCCGGGACAGGGGACGGGCGAACACCGGGGAGCTGTTTTTT,CASSYSARDRGRANTGELFF
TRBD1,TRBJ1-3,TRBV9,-,TGTGCCAGCAGCCCAGGACAGGGATCGGCTGGAAACACCATATATTTT,CASSPGQGSAGNTIYF
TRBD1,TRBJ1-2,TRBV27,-,TGTGCCAGCAGTCCGTACGGGACAGCAGCTAACTATGGCTACACCTTC,CASSPYGTAANYGYTF
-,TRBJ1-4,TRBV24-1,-,TGTGCCACCAGTGATTTGCATGGTCTGACAGATGGAACTAATGAAAAACTGTTTTTT,CATSDLHGLTDGTNEKLFF
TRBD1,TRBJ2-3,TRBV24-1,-,TGTGCCACCAGTGATCCACCGGGACAGGGAGATACGCAGTATTTT,CATSDPPGQGDTQYF
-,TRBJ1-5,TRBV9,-,TGTGCCAGCAGCGTAGAGGGGTTTAGCAATCAGCCCCAGCATTTT,CASSVEGFSNQPQHF
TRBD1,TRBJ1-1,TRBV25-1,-,TGTGCCAGCCGACAGGGGGCCTATGAAGCTTTCTTT,CASRQGAYEAFF
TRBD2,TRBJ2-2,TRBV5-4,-,TGTGCCAGCAGCCAGACTAGCGGGAGGGGCACCGGGGAGCTGTTTTTT,CASSQTSGRGTGELFF
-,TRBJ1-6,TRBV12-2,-,TGTGCAAGTCGCTTAGGGTGGACAGCGAACAGCTCCTATAATTCACCCCTCCACTTT,CASRLGWTANSSYNSPLHF
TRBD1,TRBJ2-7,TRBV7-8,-,TGTGCCAGCAGCTTAGTCTTTGGACAGGAGGCCTACGAGCAGTACTTC,CASSLVFGQEAYEQYF
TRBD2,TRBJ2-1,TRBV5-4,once,TGTGCCAGCAGCAAGGGACTAGCGGGAGAAGGCAATGAGCAGTTCTTC,CASSKGLAGEGNEQFF
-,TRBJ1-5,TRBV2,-,TGTGCCAGCAGTGAAGTTAGCTTCAGTCAGCCCCAGCATTTT,CASSEVSFSQPQHF
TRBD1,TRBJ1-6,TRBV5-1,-,TGCGCCAGCAGCTTGGAGGGCAGGGGGCTAAATTCACCCCTCCACTTT,CASSLEGRGLNSPLHF
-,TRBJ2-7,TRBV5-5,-,TGTGCCAGCAGCTCCAGCCCACGGACAGTTGAGGAGCAGTACTTC,CASSSSPRTVEEQYF
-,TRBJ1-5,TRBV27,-,TGTGCCAGCAGCGCAGGTCCCAATCAGCCCCAGCATTTT,CASSAGPNQPQHF
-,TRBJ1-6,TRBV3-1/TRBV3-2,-,TGTGCCAGCAGCCTAAGTCAGGGCAGTTCACCCCTCCACTTT,CASSLSQGSSPLHF
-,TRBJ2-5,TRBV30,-,TGTGCCTGGAGTAGGGGCGGGGCGGAGACCCAGTACTTC,CAWSRGGAETQYF
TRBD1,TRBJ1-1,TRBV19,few,TGTGCCAGTAGCGACAGGGGGAACACTGAAGCTTTCTTT,CASSDRGNTEAFF